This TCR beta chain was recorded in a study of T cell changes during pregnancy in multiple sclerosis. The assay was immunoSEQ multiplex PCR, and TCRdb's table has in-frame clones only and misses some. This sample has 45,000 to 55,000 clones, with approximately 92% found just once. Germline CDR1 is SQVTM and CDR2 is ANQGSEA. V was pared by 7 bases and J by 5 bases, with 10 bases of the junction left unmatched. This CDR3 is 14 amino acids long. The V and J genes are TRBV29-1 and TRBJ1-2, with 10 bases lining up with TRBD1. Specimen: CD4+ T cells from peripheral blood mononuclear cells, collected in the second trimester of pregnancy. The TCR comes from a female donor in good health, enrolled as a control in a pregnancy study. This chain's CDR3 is CSGDRGGGLYGYTF. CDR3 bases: TGCAGCGGGGACAGGGGTGGGGGGCTATATGGCTACACCTTC.